These T cell receptor beta chains were read from a single sample in a study of T cells in Graves' hyperthyroidism and ophthalmopathy. MiXCR, run by TCRdb on the multiplex PCR reads, gives a single entry per CDR3 protein. The table lists about 690,000 distinct CDR3 sequences, around 15% of them singletons, with about 14% in the top ten. Sequenced input: blood. The source of these receptors is a man aged 45-65 years with Graves' hyperthyroidism. Both conserved end residues are part of each CDR3. D genes are given only for firm matches. The size of a clone is reported for some rows only, either as once, few or many, or as a class for expanded clones.

j_gene	v_gene	abundance	d_gene	CDR3nt	CDR3aa
TRBJ2-7	TRBV6-2/TRBV6-3	NA	NA	TGTGCCAGCACCTTCATTGGGGCAGACTCCTACGAGCAGTACTTC	CASTFIGADSYEQYF
TRBJ2-1	TRBV28	few	NA	TGTGCCAGCAGTATCGTTGGCGGACTCCCCTCGAATGAGCAGTTCTTC	CASSIVGGLPSNEQFF
TRBJ2-7	TRBV12-3/TRBV12-4	few	TRBD1	TGTGCCAGCAGTTCCGGGACAGGGGTGGTCGACGAGCAGTACTTC	CASSSGTGVVDEQYF
TRBJ2-7	TRBV2	many	NA	TGTGCCAGCAGTGAAGCGGAGGCAGCCTACGAGCAGTACTTC	CASSEAEAAYEQYF
TRBJ2-2	TRBV30	NA	NA	TGTGCCTCCGGAACAGCCCCGAACACCGGGGAGCTGTTTTTT	CASGTAPNTGELFF
TRBJ1-4	TRBV3-1	many	NA	TGTGCCAGCAGCCCCCTTCGGGGGGCAGGTGAAAAACTGTTTTTT	CASSPLRGAGEKLFF
TRBJ1-5	TRBV7-2	NA	NA	TGTGCCAGCAGCTGGGGGGCGGGGGCGCGTGCTCAGCCCCAGCATTTT	CASSWGAGARAQPQHF
TRBJ1-1	TRBV10-3	many	TRBD1	TGTGCCGTTAAAGCACAGGGGGGCACTGAAGCTTTCTTT	CAVKAQGGTEAFF
TRBJ1-6	TRBV7-9	few	TRBD1	TGTGCCAGCAGTTCCGGGACAGGGTACAATTCACCCCTCCACTTT	CASSSGTGYNSPLHF
TRBJ2-2	TRBV2	many	TRBD1	TGTGCCAGCATGGGACAGGGGAACACCGGGGAGCTGTTTTTT	CASMGQGNTGELFF
TRBJ2-3	TRBV11-2	many	NA	TGTGCCAGCAGCTTCCCATTCGGAGATACGCAGTATTTT	CASSFPFGDTQYF
TRBJ2-1	TRBV19	NA	NA	TGTGCCAGTAGTATGGCGGGACGGTCGAGCTCCTACAATGAGCAGTTCTTC	CASSMAGRSSSYNEQFF
TRBJ1-1	TRBV20-1	few	NA	TGCAGTGCTAGCCAGCCAGTGAAGAACACTGAAGCTTTCTTT	CSASQPVKNTEAFF
TRBJ2-7	TRBV7-8	many	NA	TGTGCCAGCAGCCCGGAGACCGCCCTAGCCTACTACGAGCAGTACTTC	CASSPETALAYYEQYF
TRBJ2-3	TRBV3-1	few	TRBD2	TGTGCCAGCAGCCAAGAAGGAAGCGGGACTAGCGAGATCACAGATACGCAGTATTTT	CASSQEGSGTSEITDTQYF
TRBJ2-7	TRBV6-1	once	NA	TGTGCCAGCACGACTGACAGGTTGTACTCCTACGAGCAGTACTTC	CASTTDRLYSYEQYF
TRBJ2-6	TRBV7-2	many	NA	TGTGCCAGCAGTTTAGAGGCTCCAGGGCGCTCTGGGGCCAACGTCCTGACTTTC	CASSLEAPGRSGANVLTF
TRBJ1-1	TRBV2	many	NA	TGTGCCAGCACGCCCGTAAAGGCAGTCCTCATGAACACTGAAGCTTTCTTT	CASTPVKAVLMNTEAFF
TRBJ2-7	TRBV9	many	NA	TGTGCCAGCAGCGCCTTAGCGGACTTCTACGAGCAGTACTTC	CASSALADFYEQYF
TRBJ2-5	TRBV7-3	NA	NA	TGTGCCAGCAGCCAGACTAGTGCAAGAGAGACCCAGTACTTC	CASSQTSARETQYF
TRBJ2-7	TRBV20-1	NA	NA	TGCAGTGCTAGAGTCGTCCGCTCCTACGAGCAGTACTTC	CSARVVRSYEQYF
TRBJ2-1	TRBV24-1	many	NA	TGTGCCACCAGTGATTCAAGGACAGAAGGACGCGGTGAGCAGTTCTTC	CATSDSRTEGRGEQFF
TRBJ2-7	TRBV7-8	NA	TRBD1	TGTGCCAGCACCTTAGAACAGGGACAGGGTCACTACGAGCAGTACTTC	CASTLEQGQGHYEQYF
TRBJ1-5	TRBV6-1	few	NA	TGTGCCCTTGGGGATAGCAATCAGCCCCAGCATTTT	CALGDSNQPQHF
TRBJ2-1	TRBV7-9	few	TRBD2	TGTGCCAGCAGCTTAGATATCCTAGCGGAGGATCCCGTTACCAATGAGCAGTTCTTC	CASSLDILAEDPVTNEQFF
TRBJ2-1	TRBV6-1	many	NA	TGTGCCAGCAGTGAAAGAGGCTTCCTCGATCACCCCTACAATGAGCAGTTCTTC	CASSERGFLDHPYNEQFF
TRBJ2-1	TRBV24-1	few	TRBD2	TGTGCCACCAGTGATTTGCCCCGAGCGGGGTCCTACAATGAGCAGTTCTTC	CATSDLPRAGSYNEQFF
TRBJ2-7	TRBV6-2/TRBV6-3	few	NA	TGTGCCAGCAGCTCCAGGGTGTCGTTCGAGCAGTACTTC	CASSSRVSFEQYF
TRBJ2-3	TRBV3-1	many	TRBD2	TGTGCCAGCAGCCAAACCGACACTAGCGGGAGGGCCCACTCCACAGATACGCAGTATTTT	CASSQTDTSGRAHSTDTQYF
TRBJ2-7	TRBV5-6	NA	NA	TGTGCCAGCAGCTCTACGCCGGACAGCTACGAGCAGTACTTC	CASSSTPDSYEQYF
TRBJ2-7	TRBV7-6	few	TRBD1	TGTGCCAGCAGCCCCTCCTATTCCGGGACAGGGGCCTACGAGCAGTACTTC	CASSPSYSGTGAYEQYF
TRBJ2-1	TRBV6-1	NA	NA	TGTGCCAGCAGTGAAGTCACTAGAGGGACCGGTGAGCAGTTCTTC	CASSEVTRGTGEQFF
TRBJ1-5	TRBV20-1	NA	NA	TGCAGTGCTAGAGACCCGGACCTAAAGACTCAGCCCCAGCATTTT	CSARDPDLKTQPQHF
TRBJ2-7	TRBV2	many	NA	TGTGCCAGCAGCCCTAGTCGGAAGGGCTACGAGCAGTACTTC	CASSPSRKGYEQYF
TRBJ1-4	TRBV12-3/TRBV12-4	many	NA	TGTGCCAGCACGGGGTTTGCAACTAATGAAAAACTGTTTTTT	CASTGFATNEKLFF
TRBJ1-6	TRBV2	many	TRBD1	TGTGCCAGCAGTGGGTCCAGGGGGTTCAATTCACCCCTCCACTTT	CASSGSRGFNSPLHF
TRBJ2-7	TRBV28	many	NA	TGTGCCAGCAGTCCCTTGGACTCCTACGAGCAGTACTTC	CASSPLDSYEQYF
TRBJ2-7	TRBV25-1	few	TRBD2	TGTGCCAGCAGTAAGCTAGCGGGGTCCTACGAGCAGTACTTC	CASSKLAGSYEQYF
TRBJ2-3	TRBV20-1	many	TRBD2	TGCAGTGCTAGAGCAGGACTAGGCACAGATACGCAGTATTTT	CSARAGLGTDTQYF
TRBJ1-5	TRBV9	NA	NA	TGTACCAGCAGCGTAGACGGGTATAGCAATCAGCCCCAGCATTTT	CTSSVDGYSNQPQHF
TRBJ1-2	TRBV25-1	many	NA	TGTGCCAGCAGCTCAACACGTTACTCTGGCTACACCTTC	CASSSTRYSGYTF
TRBJ2-7	TRBV5-1	NA	NA	TGCGCCAGCAGAACCGACGGCCCCTACGAGCAGTACTTC	CASRTDGPYEQYF
TRBJ1-1	TRBV10-1	NA	NA	TGCGCCAGCAGGGATCGGACCGAAGCTTTCTTT	CASRDRTEAFF
TRBJ2-5	TRBV10-3	many	NA	TGTGCCATCATCGACCAGGGCAGGACCCAAGAGACCCAGTACTTC	CAIIDQGRTQETQYF
TRBJ2-1	TRBV4-2	NA	NA	TGTGCCAGCAGCCAAGAGTCTTCTTCCTCCTACAATGAGCAGTTCTTC	CASSQESSSSYNEQFF
TRBJ2-1	TRBV4-3	NA	NA	TGCGCCAGCAGCCAAGACGACACTTACAATGAGCAGTTCTTC	CASSQDDTYNEQFF
TRBJ2-7	TRBV12-3/TRBV12-4	many	TRBD2	TGTGCCAGCAGCGTCCAAGCGGGGGCCTCCTACGAGCAGTACTTC	CASSVQAGASYEQYF
TRBJ1-1	TRBV19	NA	NA	TGTGCCAGTAGTCCCCACAGGAGTATGAACACTGAAGCTTTCTTT	CASSPHRSMNTEAFF
TRBJ1-1	TRBV5-1	NA	TRBD1	TGCGCCAGCAGCTTGGCCCAGGGGGGGTCGACTCGAGGCACTGAAGCTTTCTTT	CASSLAQGGSTRGTEAFF
TRBJ1-1	TRBV30	many	NA	TGTGCCTGGAGTCTCAGGGGGAACACTGAAGCTTTCTTT	CAWSLRGNTEAFF
TRBJ2-1	TRBV7-9	many	TRBD1	TGTGCCAGCAGCCCACGGACAGGGGAGGTCAATGAGCAGTTCTTC	CASSPRTGEVNEQFF
TRBJ1-3	TRBV28	many	NA	TGTGCCAGCAGTCCCCCCGGAAACACCATATATTTT	CASSPPGNTIYF
TRBJ1-5	TRBV28	many	TRBD1	TGTGCCAGCAGTTTTCTGGGACAGGGCAATCAGCCCCAGCATTTT	CASSFLGQGNQPQHF
TRBJ2-2	TRBV28	few	NA	TGTGCCAGCAGTTTAAATTACGGGGCCGGATCCGGGGAGCTGTTTTTT	CASSLNYGAGSGELFF